This entry is about one T cell receptor beta chain. This sample was included in a study of blood T cell repertoires in COVID-19. Study-level information: Samples of COVID-19 (acute and convalescent) were obtained from the United States, Italy and Spain.

Sequenced by immunoSEQ multiplex PCR; TCRdb stores in-frame clones only, minus some. The profile shows more than 150,000 clones, around four fifths of them singletons. V was shortened by 3 bases and J by 1 base, with 10 bases between the two germline ends. Germline V gene lookup returns CDR1 MNHEY and CDR2 SVGAGI. The length of the CDR3 is 15 residues. Cohorts were determined from participant-reported clinical history. The receptor comes from a woman in her forties or fifties who had recovered from COVID-19. The chain combines TRBV6-5 with TRBJ1-5, with D maybe TRBD1 (5 bases). The specimen was PBMCs or T cells enriched from blood (not recorded which). CDR3 protein: CASSYGAGSNQPQHF. The DNA for the CDR3 is TGTGCCAGCAGTTATGGGGCAGGAAGCAATCAGCCCCAGCATTTT.